A selection of T cell receptor beta chains follows, all from one sample in a study of T cell responses to AZD1222 COVID-19 vaccine. Here immunoSEQ multiplex PCR was the method, and the copy in TCRdb shows in-frame clones only, minus some. The table lists 120,000 or so clones, 94% of them singletons, with approximately 2.9% in the top ten. The sample consisted of peripheral blood, taken 28 days after the second AZD1222 dose. All receptors come from an adult who received the AZD1222 COVID-19 vaccine. The CDR3 runs from the conserved cysteine through the conserved F or W. The order of the fields is D gene, clone size, V gene, J gene, CDR3 length, CDR3 protein, CDR3 DNA. D genes are given only for firm matches. Size is omitted from some rows. Given values are once, few, many or a class for expanded clones.

>NA|NA|TRBV6-5|TRBJ1-4|16
CASSYGRTRSGEKLFF
TGTGCCAGCAGTTACGGGCGGACCCGTAGTGGTGAAAAACTGTTTTTT
>NA|NA|TRBV24-1|TRBJ2-2|13
CATSGSSTGELFF
TGTGCCACCAGTGGGTCTTCCACCGGGGAGCTGTTTTTT
>TRBD2|NA|TRBV29-1|TRBJ2-1|15
CSVFYPPASGHEQFF
TGCAGCGTTTTTTACCCCCCTGCTAGCGGGCATGAGCAGTTCTTC
>NA|NA|TRBV5-1|TRBJ1-4|15
CASSSTGATNEKLFF
TGCGCCAGCAGCTCTACAGGTGCAACTAATGAAAAACTGTTTTTT
>TRBD2|NA|TRBV27|TRBJ2-2|18
CASSFFPGLAGTTGELFF
TGTGCCAGCAGTTTCTTCCCCGGACTAGCGGGAACCACCGGGGAGCTGTTTTTT
>NA|NA|TRBV27|TRBJ1-3|15
CASSLSGTSGNTIYF
TGTGCCAGCAGTTTATCCGGGACCTCTGGAAACACCATATATTTT
>NA|NA|TRBV7-9|TRBJ2-6|19
CASSSLQPSMGSGANVLTF
TGTGCCAGCAGCTCGCTTCAACCCTCGATGGGTTCTGGGGCCAACGTCCTGACTTTC
>TRBD2|NA|TRBV5-1|TRBJ2-1|16
CASSLQAGAKNNEQFF
TGCGCCAGCAGCTTGCAGGCGGGAGCGAAGAACAATGAGCAGTTCTTC
>TRBD1|NA|TRBV12-5|TRBJ2-7|15
CASGLGQGAGGEQYF
TGTGCTAGTGGTTTGGGACAGGGGGCAGGTGGTGAGCAGTACTTC
>NA|once|TRBV16|TRBJ1-1|16
CASSQSWGVINTEAFF
TGTGCCAGCAGCCAATCCTGGGGGGTGATTAACACTGAAGCTTTCTTT
>NA|NA|TRBV29-1|TRBJ1-2|15
CSVAAIVVDSYGYTF
TGCAGCGTTGCGGCCATCGTAGTAGACAGCTATGGCTACACCTTC
>NA|NA|TRBV4-1|TRBJ1-3|16
CASSQEGLGGGNTIYF
TGCGCCAGCAGCCAAGAGGGCCTGGGGGGAGGAAACACCATATATTTT
>NA|once|TRBV5-5|TRBJ1-2|14
CASSMGLGNYGYTF
TGTGCCAGCAGCATGGGGCTAGGTAACTATGGCTACACCTTC
>NA|NA|TRBV6-6|TRBJ1-1|16
CASSNRNVPGFTEAFF
TGTGCCAGCTCAAACCGTAATGTCCCCGGTTTTACTGAAGCTTTCTTT
>NA|NA|TRBV12-3/TRBV12-4|TRBJ1-2|13
CASSLTAHYGYTF
TGTGCCAGCAGTTTGACAGCCCACTATGGCTACACCTTC
>NA|NA|TRBV2|TRBJ2-3|14
CASSIRPLTDTQYF
TGTGCCAGCAGTATTCGGCCACTCACAGATACGCAGTATTTT
>NA|once|TRBV7-8|TRBJ1-3|16
CASSFPTGLSGNTIYF
TGTGCCAGCAGCTTCCCCACAGGGCTCTCTGGAAACACCATATATTTT
>TRBD1|once|TRBV19|TRBJ2-1|16
CASGDNGQVLYNEQFF
TGTGCCAGCGGGGATAACGGACAGGTTCTTTACAATGAGCAGTTCTTC
>NA|NA|TRBV3-1/TRBV3-2|TRBJ2-5|12
CASSLSRETQYF
TGTGCCAGCAGCCTGTCCCGGGAGACCCAGTACTTC
>NA|NA|TRBV6-5|TRBJ1-3|15
CASSSYGVSGNTIYF
TGTGCCAGCAGCTCGTACGGTGTCTCTGGAAACACCATATATTTT
>TRBD1|NA|TRBV10-1|TRBJ2-1|16
CASSEPPGTAYNEQFF
TGCGCCAGCAGTGAGCCACCCGGGACAGCTTACAATGAGCAGTTCTTC
>TRBD2|NA|TRBV20-1|TRBJ2-3|18
CSASFPQTSGGRGDTQYF
TGCAGTGCTAGTTTCCCTCAGACTAGCGGGGGGCGGGGAGATACGCAGTATTTT
>NA|NA|TRBV19|TRBJ1-1|15
CASRKDPGHYTEAFF
TGTGCCAGTAGGAAAGATCCGGGACACTACACTGAAGCTTTCTTT
>NA|NA|TRBV6-5|TRBJ1-3|15
CASSRDRYSGNTIYF
TGTGCCAGCAGTCGGGACCGCTACTCTGGAAACACCATATATTTT
>TRBD1|NA|TRBV6-4|TRBJ1-1|16
CASSDSQGAGRTEAFF
TGTGCCAGCAGTGACTCGCAGGGGGCCGGGAGGACTGAAGCTTTCTTT
>TRBD1|NA|TRBV27|TRBJ2-6|17
CASSPGQGDSGANVLTF
TGTGCCAGCAGCCCCGGACAGGGAGACTCTGGGGCCAACGTCCTGACTTTC
>NA|few|TRBV19|TRBJ1-1|13
CASSINSYTEAFF
TGTGCCAGTAGTATTAACAGCTACACTGAAGCTTTCTTT